The present TCR beta chain was sequenced within a study of blood T cell repertoires in COVID-19. Study context: T cells, B-cell-depleted T cells, or PBMCs supplied cDNA or gDNA.

Authors' methods: Estimation of nucleated cell counts was performed using reference gene primer amplification. Method: immunoSEQ multiplex PCR; TCRdb's copy keeps in-frame clones and lacks some. The DNA gave D and trimming, while V, J and clone size come from that table. This sample carries about 190,000 clones, about 88% of them seen once, and the ten largest clones take about 6.8%. With 4 bases clipped from V and 7 bases from J, the junction kept 4 bases outside the gene matches. This CDR3 has 14 residues. Germline CDR1 reads SGHRS; CDR2 reads YFSETQ. The sequenced sample consisted of peripheral blood. The chain links TRBV5-1 to TRBJ1-5, with 11 bases lining up with TRBD1. This TCR derives from a woman in her 40s who had recovered from COVID-19. CDR3 residues: CASSEGTGGQPQHF. The CDR3 DNA reads as TGCGCCAGCAGCGAGGGGACAGGGGGACAGCCCCAGCATTTT.